This entry lists 27 T cell receptor beta chains sequenced from one sample in a study of blood T cell repertoires in COVID-19. Method: immunoSEQ multiplex PCR; TCRdb's copy keeps in-frame clones and lacks some. This table holds tens of thousands of clones, about 88% found once. The sequenced sample consisted of peripheral blood. The receptors here all came from a man in his 60s with acute or convalescent COVID-19.

This chain links TRBV3-1 (or the pseudogene TRBV3-2) with TRBJ2-5, with 8 bases lining up with TRBD1. Germline CDR1 LGHDT, CDR2 YNNKEL (reference sequence). Trimming cost V 0 bases and J 4 bases; bases outside gene matches: 7. The CDR3 has 16 amino acids. CDR3 loop: CASSQDVFTGGETQYF. The CDR3 DNA reads TGTGCCAGCAGCCAAGATGTCTTTACAGGGGGAGAGACCCAGTACTTC.

J is TRBJ1-2 and V is TRBV5-6; D not resolved. The CDR3 is 14 amino acids. Germline V gives CDR1 SGHDT, CDR2 YYEEEE. V lost 2 bases and J lost 4, with 12 bases in between. The CDR3 DNA follows: TGTGCCAGCAGCTTTGAGGAGACCGGCTATGGCTACACCTTC. Amino acids: CASSFEETGYGYTF.

CDR3 loop: CASSPSQQGGSYNEQFF. The CDR3 coding sequence is TGTGCCAGCTCACCATCCCAGCAGGGAGGGTCCTACAATGAGCAGTTCTTC. The V and J genes are TRBV18 and TRBJ2-1, with 7 bases aligning to TRBD2. The V gene end was trimmed by 2 bases and the J gene end by 1 base; junction bases not matched to a gene: 8. Germline-derived CDR1 and CDR2 are KGHSH and LQKENI. This CDR3 has 17 residues.

The gene calls are TRBV3-1 (or the pseudogene TRBV3-2) and TRBJ1-2; D might be TRBD1 (5 bases). Germline CDR1 is LGHDT and CDR2 is YNNKEL (reference sequence). This CDR3 is 12 amino acids long. With 4 bases removed from V and 7 bases from J, the gap between germline ends came to 10 bases. Here the CDR3 DNA reads TGTGCCAGCAGCCTTGGTCAGGGTGGCTACACCTTC. Translating it yields CASSLGQGGYTF.

The genes are TRBV6-2 or TRBV6-3 and TRBJ2-1; 10 bases are a match to TRBD2. CDR3 length: 15 amino acids. Germline CDR1 and CDR2: MNHEY and SVGEGT. V trimming: 6 bases; J trimming: 1 base; junction bases outside the gene matches: 3. CDR3 residues: CASSLSGGSYNEQFF. CDR3 sequence (DNA): TGTGCCAGCAGCCTTAGCGGGGGGTCCTACAATGAGCAGTTCTTC.

The J gene is TRBJ2-2, the V gene TRBV3-1 (or the pseudogene TRBV3-2), with 14 bases matching TRBD2. Unmatched junction bases numbered 5, after V lost 1 base and J lost 7 bases. The CDR3 sequence is 17 residues long. CDR1 is LGHDT, CDR2 YNNKEL, per germline (reference sequence). The chain's CDR3 is CASSQGTSGGYSGELFF. Written as DNA, the CDR3 is TGTGCCAGCAGCCAAGGGACTAGCGGGGGGTACAGCGGGGAGCTGTTTTTT.

The chain carries TRBV18 and TRBJ1-2; D uncertain. The CDR3 runs to 15 residues. Germline V gives CDR1 KGHSH, CDR2 LQKENI. V lost 2 bases and J lost 2, with 12 bases in between. The CDR3 DNA reads TGTGCCAGCTCACCAAAGTCGGAGTGGAACTATGGCTACACCTTC. Amino acid sequence: CASSPKSEWNYGYTF.

V gene TRBV24-1 combines with J gene TRBJ2-3; 10 nucleotides line up with TRBD2. Per the germline V gene, CDR1 is KGHDR and CDR2 is SFDVKD. V shed 9 bases, J shed 2 bases, and the junction held 13 bases outside the gene matches. There are 17 residues in the CDR3. CDR3 in amino acids: CATSPYSAGGPTDTQYF. The DNA of the CDR3 is TGTGCCACCTCACCGTACTCAGCGGGGGGGCCCACAGATACGCAGTATTTT.

The rearrangement links TRBV7-2 to TRBJ2-3; 7 nucleotides line up with TRBD2. This CDR3 region has 14 residues. From germline, CDR1 is SGHTA and CDR2 FQGNSA. V lost 5 bases to trimming and J lost 5 bases; unmatched junction nucleotides: 7. The CDR3 region is CASSSGTTIDTQYF. DNA of the CDR3: TGTGCCAGCAGCAGCGGGACTACTATAGATACGCAGTATTTT.

The CDR3 region is CTSSQTGMGIFTKNIQYF. CDR3 nucleotide sequence: TGCACCAGCAGCCAAACAGGGATGGGCATTTTTACCAAAAACATTCAGTACTTC. The chain links TRBV1 to TRBJ2-4; the DNA was not used to check the table's D call, TRBD1. TRBV1 is a listed pseudogene. The CDR3 is 18 residues long.

Here the CDR3 DNA reads TGTGCCAGCAGCCCAGACAGGTTCGGGGAGCTGTTTTTT. Amino acids: CASSPDRFGELFF. The chain joins TRBV11-3 to TRBJ2-2, with a weak D call TRBD1 (6 bases). This CDR3 comprises 13 residues. The V end lost 5 bases, the J end lost 7 bases, and 11 bases lay between the germline ends. Looked up from germline, CDR1 is SGHNT and CDR2 is YENEEA.

The V call is TRBV5-4, the J call TRBJ1-3; 7 bases are a match to TRBD1. From germline, CDR1 is SGHNT and CDR2 YYREEE (reference sequence). The length of the CDR3 is 14 residues. The trim removed 0 bases at V and 8 bases at J, leaving 5 bases unmatched. In DNA, the CDR3 is TGTGCCAGCAGCTTGGGACAGGGATCGGACACCATATATTTT. Translation: CASSLGQGSDTIYF.

This clone was found once. This rearrangement joins TRBV5-1 to TRBJ1-3, with D possibly TRBD1 on 5 matching bases. Germline V gene data show CDR1 as SGHRS and CDR2 as YFSETQ. The CDR3 totals 16 residues. The ends were cut back, 0 bases at V and 2 bases at J, with 12 bases in the middle. The CDR3 DNA is TGCGCCAGCAGCTTGGAGGGGCGGACAACTGGAAACACCATATATTTT. Residues: CASSLEGRTTGNTIYF.

The chain has TRBV7-9 and TRBJ1-1, with D possibly being TRBD1 (6 bases). Per the germline V gene, CDR1 is SEHNR and CDR2 is FQNEAQ (reference sequence). The CDR3 extends over 14 amino acids. The V end was cut by 3 bases, the J end by 4 bases, with 12 bases between. The CDR3 loop is CASSFQGGGTEAFF. In DNA, the CDR3 is TGTGCCAGCAGCTTCCAAGGGGGTGGCACTGAAGCTTTCTTT.

The V call is TRBV19, the J call TRBJ2-7; D remains unclear. CDR1 and CDR2 (germline): LNHDA, SQIVND (reference sequence). The CDR3 contains 15 residues. Trimming took off 5 bases at V and 2 bases at J, with 16 bases between the two ends. CDR3 nucleotides: TGTGCCAGTAGTGCCTCCGCCAGGTTCACCTACGAGCAGTACTTC. Its protein is CASSASARFTYEQYF.

This clone was observed a single time. This sequence joins TRBV6-6 and TRBJ1-3; TRBD1 might be the D (6 bases). The V end lost 6 bases, the J end lost 9 bases, and 15 bases lay between the germline ends. From germline, CDR1 is MNHNY and CDR2 SVGAGI (reference sequence). The CDR3 spans 13 residues. The DNA for the CDR3 is TGTGCCAGCAGCCGGACAGATAAGGGCACCATATATTTT. Residues: CASSRTDKGTIYF.

The chain uses TRBV7-8 and TRBJ1-5; tentative D call: TRBD1 (6 bases). The CDR3 contains 13 residues. Deletions cut 10 bases from V and 2 bases from J, with 12 bases between. Per germline, CDR1 SGHVS and CDR2 FQNEAQ. CDR3 DNA sequence: TGTGCCACCAGGGGAGGGGGCAATCAGCCCCAGCATTTT. Translated: CATRGGGNQPQHF. Using reference TRBV7-8 and TRBJ1-5 for the parts outside the CDR3, the full variable domain is GAGVSQSPRYKVAKRGQDVALRCDPISGHVSLFWYQQALGQGPEFLTYFQNEAQLDKSGLPSDRFFAERPEGSVSTLKIQRTQQEDSAVYLCATRGGGNQPQHFGDGTRLSIL.

The V call is TRBV6-5, the J call TRBJ1-3, with TRBD1 identical over 9 bases. CDR1 is MNHEY and CDR2 is SVGAGI in the germline V gene. The CDR3 has 14 residues. Trimming took 6 bases from V and 1 from J; bases not matched to a gene: 1. The CDR3 nucleotides are TGTGCCAGCAGGGGACAGGGTTCTGGAAACACCATATATTTT. Translating gives CASRGQGSGNTIYF.

The CDR3 coding sequence is TGTGCCAGCAGCCAAGTCTTCTCGGGGAGGAGGGATTGGTACACCTTC. Translated, it gives CASSQVFSGRRDWYTF. The gene calls are TRBV3-1 (or the pseudogene TRBV3-2) and TRBJ1-2; D unresolved. CDR3 length: 16 residues. Germline CDR1 LGHDT, CDR2 YNNKEL (reference sequence). Trimming removed 1 base from V and 11 bases from J, with 23 bases in between.

The chain combines TRBV11-2 with TRBJ2-1; D perhaps matches TRBD2 (6 bases). Germline CDR1 reads SGHAT; CDR2 reads FQNNGV. The CDR3 extends over 16 amino acids. V was trimmed by 1 base and J by 6 bases, leaving 16 bases between them. The CDR3 reads CASSLGPGGAGNEQFF. The CDR3 coding sequence is TGTGCCAGCAGCTTAGGCCCAGGCGGGGCGGGCAATGAGCAGTTCTTC.

CDR3 amino acids: CASSLGFRGQNIQYF. CDR3 DNA sequence: TGTGCCAGCAGCTTAGGTTTCAGGGGGCAAAACATTCAGTACTTC. V is TRBV7-2 and J is TRBJ2-4; 8 bases align to TRBD1. V lost 1 base, J lost 5 bases, and 4 bases stayed unmatched. Germline V gene sequence: CDR1 SGHTA, CDR2 FQGNSA. The length of the CDR3 is 15 residues. The entire variable domain, with the rest obtained from reference TRBV7-2 and TRBJ2-4, is as follows: GAGVSQSPSNKVTEKGKDVELRCDPISGHTALYWYRQSLGQGLEFLIYFQGNSAPDKSGLPSDRFSAERTGGSVSTLTIQRTQQEDSAVYLCASSLGFRGQNIQYFGAGTRLSVL.

The rearrangement joins TRBV27 to TRBJ2-7; 9 bases align to TRBD1. With 5 bases clipped from V and 3 bases from J, the junction kept 8 bases outside the gene matches. Germline CDR1 reads MNHEY; CDR2 reads SMNVEV (reference sequence). This CDR3 has 15 amino acids. The CDR3 nucleotides are TGTGCCAGCAGTCTCGCGGGACAGGGCCTCTACGAGCAGTACTTC. Protein: CASSLAGQGLYEQYF.

The chain uses TRBV11-2 and TRBJ2-1; TRBD1 agrees at 9 bases. CDR1 SGHAT and CDR2 FQNNGV come from the germline V gene. The CDR3 is 15 amino acids. The ends lost 4 bases at V and 0 bases at J; junction bases unmatched: 1. Here the CDR3 DNA reads TGTGCCAGCAGCTCGGGACAGGGCTCCTACAATGAGCAGTTCTTC. Translating it yields CASSSGQGSYNEQFF.

The chain employs TRBV9 and TRBJ2-1; unclear D gene. Germline V gene sequence: CDR1 SGDLS, CDR2 YYNGEE. CDR3 length equals 12 residues. V was cut by 5 bases and J by 4 bases, with 7 bases left in between. For the CDR3, the DNA is TGTGCCAGCAGTTACAGATACAATGAGCAGTTCTTC. Its protein product is CASSYRYNEQFF.

The chain recombines TRBV10-3 with TRBJ1-1; 10 bases are shared with TRBD1. The CDR3 sequence is 14 residues long. From germline, CDR1 is ENHRY and CDR2 SYGVKD. With 7 bases clipped from V and 4 bases from J, the junction kept 6 bases outside the gene matches. CDR3: CAITKDRGGTEAFF. The CDR3 nucleotides read TGTGCCATCACCAAGGACAGGGGGGGCACTGAAGCTTTCTTT.

This rearrangement joins TRBV30 to TRBJ2-6; D remains ambiguous. Germline-derived CDR1 and CDR2 are GTSNPN and SVGIG (reference sequence). The CDR3 consists of 12 residues. Deletions cut 7 bases from V and 0 bases from J, with 4 bases between. CDR3 residues: CASGSGANVLTF. The CDR3 region has the DNA TGTGCCTCCGGCTCTGGGGCCAACGTCCTGACTTTC.

This sequence joins TRBV19 and TRBJ2-2, with D perhaps matching TRBD2 (5 bases). The germline V gene has CDR1 LNHDA and CDR2 SQIVND (reference sequence). CDR3 size: 11 residues. Trimming shortened V by 11 bases and J by 7 bases, and 11 bases separated the two germline ends. The CDR3 DNA follows: TGTGCCGTACAAGGACTCGGGGAGCTGTTTTTT. Protein product: CAVQGLGELFF.